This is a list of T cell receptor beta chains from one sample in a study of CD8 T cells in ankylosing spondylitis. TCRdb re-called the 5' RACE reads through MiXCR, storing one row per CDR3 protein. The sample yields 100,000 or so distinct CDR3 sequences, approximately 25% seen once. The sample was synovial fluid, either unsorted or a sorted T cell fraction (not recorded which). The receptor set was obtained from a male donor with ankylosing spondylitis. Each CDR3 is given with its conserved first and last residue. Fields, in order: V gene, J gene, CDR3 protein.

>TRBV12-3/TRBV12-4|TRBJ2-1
CASSFENVVQYNEQFF
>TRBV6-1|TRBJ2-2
CASSSGERTGELFF
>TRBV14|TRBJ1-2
CASSQDWTGGAYGYTF
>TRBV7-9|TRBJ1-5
CASSSPSVPNQPQHF
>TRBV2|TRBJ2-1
CASTPYTYNEQFF
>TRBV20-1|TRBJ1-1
CSVAGGPLNTEAFF
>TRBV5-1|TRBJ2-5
CASSFTMGGQETQYF
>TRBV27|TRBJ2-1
CASSPPGQGALRNEQFF
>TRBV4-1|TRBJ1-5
CASSQVGSSNQPQHF
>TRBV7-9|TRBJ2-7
CASSQDRPSYEQYF
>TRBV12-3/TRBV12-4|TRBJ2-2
CASGRSLHGNTGELFF
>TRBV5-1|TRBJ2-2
CASSSGPNTGELFF
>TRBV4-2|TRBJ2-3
CASSLRGPGTDTQYF
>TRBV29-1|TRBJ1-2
CSVDRADGYTF
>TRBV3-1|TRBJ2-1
CASSPAGGFNEQFF
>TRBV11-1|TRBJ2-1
CASSPRTGLVYNEQFF
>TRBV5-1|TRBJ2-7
CASSLVGQEPYEQYF
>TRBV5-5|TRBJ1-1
CASRRFGKNTEAFF
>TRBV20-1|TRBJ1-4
CSAMTGTSEKLFF
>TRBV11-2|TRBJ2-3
CASSLGAGPTDTQYF
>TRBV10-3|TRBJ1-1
CAISELDPDTEAFF
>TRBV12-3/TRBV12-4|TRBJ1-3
CATGIPGGNTIYF
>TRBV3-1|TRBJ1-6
CASSLGQGGTPLHF
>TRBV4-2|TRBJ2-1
CASSQQTSGNYNEQFF
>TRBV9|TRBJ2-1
CASSVLAGWDNEQFF
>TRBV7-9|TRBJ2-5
CASNGLAGDFLGETQYF